These 27 T cell receptor beta chains came from one sample sequenced in a study of blood T cell repertoires in COVID-19 (TCRdb year 2020). Library method: the immunoSEQ multiplex PCR assay. In TCRdb, the immuneACCESS table is reduced to in-frame sequences with V and J assigned. These tables do not hold every clone; where another copy was compared, an unresolved V gene accounts for under half, and the others remain unexplained. This sample comprises over 200,000 clones, roughly 85% of them detected only once. The ten largest clones take up 1.5% to 2% of the sample. Material for sequencing was PBMCs or T cells enriched from blood (not recorded which). These receptors were obtained from a woman in her forties or fifties who had recovered from COVID-19.

The chain carries TRBV28 and TRBJ2-1, with D possibly TRBD1 on 5 matching bases. Trimming took off 5 bases at V and 3 bases at J, with 11 bases between the two ends. The length of the CDR3 is 14 residues. CDR1 is MDHEN and CDR2 is SYDVKM in the germline V gene. CDR3 amino acids: CASSRTTNYNEQFF. The CDR3 DNA follows: TGTGCCAGCAGTCGGACAACTAACTACAATGAGCAGTTCTTC. The full variable domain, completed using reference TRBV28 and TRBJ2-1, is DVKVTQSSRYLVKRTGEKVFLECVQDMDHENMFWYRQDPGLGLRLIYFSYDVKMKEKGDIPEGYSVSREKKERFSLILESASTNQTSMYLCASSRTTNYNEQFFGPGTRLTVL.

The CDR3 sequence: CASSRQGDEKLFF. CDR3 nucleotides: TGTGCCAGCAGCCGACAGGGCGATGAAAAACTGTTTTTT. J is TRBJ1-4 and V is TRBV27, with 7 bases fitting TRBD1. The germline V gene has CDR1 MNHEY and CDR2 SMNVEV (reference sequence). The CDR3 sequence is 13 residues long. V shed 6 bases and J 6 bases; nucleotides not matched to a gene: 4.

This chain links TRBV5-6 with TRBJ2-1; the match to TRBD2 covers 13 bases. Trimming cost V 4 bases and J 5 bases; bases outside gene matches: 9. The germline V gene encodes CDR1 SGHDT and CDR2 YYEEEE. The CDR3 consists of 17 residues. The CDR3 spells CASSVGGLAGTNNEQFF. CDR3 in DNA: TGTGCCAGCAGCGTGGGGGGACTAGCGGGAACTAACAATGAGCAGTTCTTC.

This chain connects TRBV2 to TRBJ1-2; TRBD1 agrees at 9 bases. The CDR3 sequence is 13 residues long. V dropped 9 bases and J dropped 0; count of bases not matched to a gene: 2. Germline V gene data show CDR1 as SNHLY and CDR2 as FYNNEI. The CDR3 nucleotides read TGTGCCAGTAACAGGGGGCCTAACTATGGCTACACCTTC. Its protein product is CASNRGPNYGYTF.

V and J are TRBV24-1 and TRBJ2-2; perhaps TRBD1 as D (6 bases). The V and J ends lost 3 bases and 3 bases respectively, with 7 bases between them. This CDR3 comprises 14 residues. Germline CDR1 and CDR2: KGHDR and SFDVKD. DNA for the CDR3: TGTGCCACCAGTGATCCAGGGGACACCGGGGAGCTGTTTTTT. Protein product: CATSDPGDTGELFF.

The chain is built from TRBV5-4 and TRBJ2-7, with 13 bases that match TRBD2. This CDR3 contains 16 residues. Germline-derived CDR1 and CDR2 are SGHNT and YYREEE (reference sequence). V lost 4 bases and J lost 3; bases outside the gene matches: 7. The CDR3 loop is CASSAPGLAGVYEQYF. The CDR3 nucleotides read TGTGCCAGCAGCGCGCCAGGACTAGCGGGAGTCTACGAGCAGTACTTC.

The chain is built from TRBV2 and TRBJ1-1; D not resolved. CDR3 size: 12 residues. Trimming cost V 5 bases and J 4 bases, with 8 bases left between them. In germline, CDR1 is SNHLY, CDR2 FYNNEI. The CDR3 region is CASSSTGTEAFF. In DNA form, the CDR3 reads TGTGCCAGCAGTTCGACTGGCACTGAAGCTTTCTTT.

This clone was seen more than once but under ten times. The V gene is TRBV20-1, the J gene TRBJ1-2; 8 bases are a match to TRBD1. Germline CDR1 and CDR2: DFQATT and SNEGSKA (reference sequence). The length of the CDR3 is 11 residues. After removal of 5 bases from V and 7 bases from J, the junction contained 3 bases not matched to a gene. The CDR3 sequence: CSAPQGGGYTF. CDR3 nucleotides: TGCAGTGCTCCACAGGGGGGTGGCTACACCTTC.

The chain links TRBV28 to TRBJ1-1; D is unresolved. V lost 3 bases, J lost 3 bases, and 5 bases lay in between. The length of the CDR3 is 12 residues. Per germline, CDR1 MDHEN and CDR2 SYDVKM. The CDR3 is CASSFSYTEAFF. The CDR3 coding sequence is TGTGCCAGCAGTTTTTCTTACACTGAAGCTTTCTTT.

This chain uses TRBV18 with TRBJ2-3; D might be TRBD1 (5 bases). Germline V gene data show CDR1 as KGHSH and CDR2 as LQKENI. Deletions cut 3 bases from V and 3 bases from J, with 22 bases between. The CDR3 has 18 amino acids. DNA for the CDR3: TGTGCCAGCTCACCGGTCCCGCTGGTCGACACAGGAACAGATACGCAGTATTTT. Protein sequence: CASSPVPLVDTGTDTQYF.

The V call is TRBV19, the J call TRBJ1-5; perhaps TRBD1 as D (5 bases). With 6 bases removed from V and 5 bases from J, the gap between germline ends came to 14 bases. The CDR3 is made up of 14 amino acids. CDR1 and CDR2 (germline): LNHDA, SQIVND (reference sequence). The CDR3 sequence is CASSDRQPDQPQHF. In DNA form, the CDR3 reads TGTGCCAGTAGCGACCGACAGCCCGATCAGCCCCAGCATTTT.

This clone has just one count. The chain recombines TRBV7-2 with TRBJ1-3, with a weak D call TRBD1 (5 bases). From germline, CDR1 is SGHTA and CDR2 FQGNSA. Trimming stripped 6 bases from V and 0 bases from J, with 15 bases between. The CDR3 contains 16 residues. The CDR3 DNA is TGTGCCAGCAGTTACGGAGGGGTTCTCTCTGGAAACACCATATATTTT. This gives the protein CASSYGGVLSGNTIYF.

V usage is TRBV5-1 and J usage is TRBJ1-4, with 8 bases identical to TRBD1. V lost 1 base, J lost 7 bases, and 6 bases stayed unmatched. This CDR3 has 15 residues. Germline V CDR1 and CDR2: SGHRS, YFSETQ. The CDR3 DNA reads as TGCGCCAGCAGCTTGCAGGGGGCCTTTAGTGAAAAACTGTTTTTT. The encoded protein is CASSLQGAFSEKLFF.

V is TRBV5-1 and J is TRBJ2-1, with D possibly being TRBD1 (5 bases). The CDR3 is 18 amino acids. Germline CDR1 reads SGHRS; CDR2 reads YFSETQ. Deletions cut 4 bases from V and 0 bases from J, with 20 bases between. The CDR3: CASSATQQVSSSYNEQFF. The CDR3, as DNA: TGCGCCAGCAGCGCAACCCAACAGGTGTCCAGCTCCTACAATGAGCAGTTCTTC. The whole variable domain, filled in from reference TRBV5-1 and TRBJ2-1, reads KAGVTQTPRYLIKTRGQQVTLSCSPISGHRSVSWYQQTPGQGLQFLFEYFSETQRNKGNFPGRFSGRQFSNSRSEMNVSTLELGDSALYLCASSATQQVSSSYNEQFFGPGTRLTVL.

The gene calls are TRBV28 and TRBJ2-3; TRBD1 might be the D (6 bases). There are 14 residues in the CDR3. The germline V gene encodes CDR1 MDHEN and CDR2 SYDVKM. V was pared by 4 bases and J by 5 bases, with 13 bases between. The CDR3 spells CASSSHFRGDTQYF. CDR3 bases: TGTGCCAGCAGTTCCCACTTCAGGGGAGATACGCAGTATTTT.

The chain employs TRBV20-1 and TRBJ2-5, with 9 bases aligning to TRBD1. CDR3 size: 15 residues. Losses at the gene ends were 3 bases for V and 4 bases for J; bases not matched to a gene: 9. CDR1 is DFQATT, CDR2 SNEGSKA, per germline (reference sequence). CDR3 DNA: TGCAGTGCTAGTAGGGGACAGGGAGTCGCAGAGACCCAGTACTTC. Residues: CSASRGQGVAETQYF.

This chain uses TRBV5-6 with TRBJ1-3; no reliable D call. CDR1 is SGHDT and CDR2 is YYEEEE in the germline V gene. This CDR3 has 15 amino acids. Between the trimmed V and J ends, which lost 1 base and 0 bases, there was a span of 8 bases. CDR3 protein: CASSLFLSSGNTIYF. In DNA, the CDR3 is TGTGCCAGCAGCTTGTTTCTCAGCTCTGGAAACACCATATATTTT.

A word on this clone: A read error may explain this, as a much larger clone is one base away. J is TRBJ1-5 and V is TRBV4-2, with TRBD1 matching over 8 bases. Trimming at V came to 4 bases and at J to 2 bases, leaving 1 base not matched to a gene. This CDR3 region has 14 residues. Per germline, CDR1 LGHNA and CDR2 YNFKEQ. In DNA form, the CDR3 reads TGTGCCAGCAGCCTGACAGGGGGCAATCAGCCCCAGCATTTT. Protein product: CASSLTGGNQPQHF.

The chain employs TRBV7-2 and TRBJ2-7; D uncertain. The V end lost 1 base, the J end lost 5 bases, and 15 bases lay between the germline ends. The CDR3 has 15 amino acids. Germline CDR1 and CDR2: SGHTA and FQGNSA. The CDR3 region is CASSLESWADDEQYF. The CDR3 coding sequence is TGTGCCAGCAGCTTAGAAAGTTGGGCAGATGACGAGCAGTACTTC.

The rearrangement joins TRBV11-2 to TRBJ2-1; 10 bases line up with TRBD1. Germline CDR1 is SGHAT and CDR2 is FQNNGV. The CDR3 is 15 amino acids. After removal of 5 bases from V and 5 bases from J, the junction contained 6 bases not matched to a gene. The CDR3 DNA reads as TGTGCCAGCAGCCTCCCCGGGACAGGGGACAATGAGCAGTTCTTC. Translating it yields CASSLPGTGDNEQFF.

The J gene is TRBJ1-1, the V gene TRBV5-1, with a weak D call TRBD1 (6 bases). This CDR3 region has 15 residues. Germline lookup yields CDR1 SGHRS and CDR2 YFSETQ. V was trimmed by 2 bases and J by 4 bases, leaving 15 bases between them. The chain's CDR3 is CASSFGTPQATEAFF. The CDR3 nucleotides read TGCGCCAGCAGCTTCGGGACACCTCAGGCCACTGAAGCTTTCTTT.

The chain is built from TRBV5-1 and TRBJ1-1; D not resolved. This CDR3 comprises 13 residues. From germline, CDR1 is SGHRS and CDR2 YFSETQ. V was trimmed by 0 bases and J by 3 bases, leaving 6 bases between them. CDR3 sequence reads: CASSLDGDTEAFF. Here the CDR3 DNA reads TGCGCCAGCAGCTTGGACGGAGACACTGAAGCTTTCTTT.

The chain couples TRBV28 to TRBJ2-1; D perhaps matches TRBD2 (5 bases). The CDR3 covers 13 residues. Per the germline V gene, CDR1 is MDHEN and CDR2 is SYDVKM. Trimming removed 7 bases from V and 2 bases from J, with 9 bases in between. CDR3 sequence: CASTRGTYNEQFF. The CDR3 DNA is TGTGCCAGCACGAGAGGGACCTACAATGAGCAGTTCTTC. The variable domain in full, completed from reference TRBV28 and TRBJ2-1, reads DVKVTQSSRYLVKRTGEKVFLECVQDMDHENMFWYRQDPGLGLRLIYFSYDVKMKEKGDIPEGYSVSREKKERFSLILESASTNQTSMYLCASTRGTYNEQFFGPGTRLTVL.

The chain uses TRBV7-9 and TRBJ2-7; the D gene is possibly TRBD2 (6 bases). The CDR3 runs to 14 residues. Germline CDR1 and CDR2: SEHNR and FQNEAQ (reference sequence). Trimming removed 5 bases at V and 3 bases at J, with 14 bases between. The chain's CDR3 is CASSPDFSGYEQYF. DNA for the CDR3: TGTGCCAGCAGCCCGGACTTTAGCGGCTACGAGCAGTACTTC.

The chain couples TRBV6-5 to TRBJ2-1; 8 bases agree with TRBD2. Germline V gene lookup returns CDR1 MNHEY and CDR2 SVGAGI. The CDR3 covers 15 residues. The ends lost 7 bases at V and 8 bases at J; junction bases unmatched: 13. The DNA for the CDR3 is TGTGCCAGCACGCAGTTTAGCGGGACGGCGGATGAGCAGTTCTTC. Translating gives CASTQFSGTADEQFF.

This chain uses TRBV27 with TRBJ2-7; D not certain. Germline V gives CDR1 MNHEY, CDR2 SMNVEV (reference sequence). Trimming stripped 5 bases from V and 0 bases from J, with 20 bases between. The CDR3 totals 17 residues. The CDR3, as DNA: TGTGCCAGCAGTCCACCTCCTCTACGAACCAACTCCTACGAGCAGTACTTC. It specifies CASSPPPLRTNSYEQYF.

The CDR3 DNA follows: TGTGCCAGCAGTCCCTTTCGACAGGGCGATAGCAATCAGCCCCAGCATTTT. Protein sequence: CASSPFRQGDSNQPQHF. The genes are TRBV2 and TRBJ1-5, with 7 bases lining up with TRBD1. V lost 5 bases to trimming and J lost 0 bases; unmatched junction nucleotides: 10. The CDR3 contains 17 residues. Germline assignment: CDR1 SNHLY and CDR2 FYNNEI.